What follows describes a single T cell receptor (beta chain). The sample originates from a study of blood T cell repertoires in COVID-19. Turning to the study itself: Samples of COVID-19 (acute and convalescent) were obtained from the United States, Italy and Spain. The cDNA or gDNA used as material had been derived from T cells, B-cell-depleted T cells, or PBMCs.

Original handling: Nucleated cell counts were estimated from reference gene primer amplification. TCRdb's copy holds only in-frame clones and misses some; the assay was immunoSEQ multiplex PCR. That table furnishes V, J and clone size, whereas the DNA furnished D and trimming. The sample records approximately 200,000 clones, about 88% being singletons. Sample: peripheral blood. The clonotype was recovered from a woman aged 60-75 years with acute or convalescent COVID-19.

Here the CDR3 DNA reads TGTGCCAGCATCGAGCCGGGACTTCTGATGGGTACGCAGTATTTT. Its protein product is CASIEPGLLMGTQYF. This chain links TRBV28 with TRBJ2-3; D is possibly TRBD2 (6 bases). The V end was cut by 7 bases, the J end by 8 bases, with 22 bases between. The germline V gene has CDR1 MDHEN and CDR2 SYDVKM. The CDR3 covers 15 residues.